Each of the 21 T cell receptor beta chains below was sequenced from the same sample in a study of cytomegalovirus exposure and HLA in healthy donors. Primers for the PCR totalled 60 Vbeta and 13 Jbeta. Measured with immunoSEQ multiplex PCR; TCRdb has only the in-frame clones, and not every one. Altogether 130,000 or so clones are present, 81% being singletons, with the ten largest covering about 1.7%. Material: PBMCs. All receptors derive from a man aged 18 to 29 in good health and CMV-seronegative.

The chain is built from TRBV6-1 and TRBJ1-5; no reliable D call. The CDR3 consists of 15 residues. The V end lost 3 bases, the J end lost 5 bases, and 14 bases lay between the germline ends. Germline V gene sequence: CDR1 MNHNS, CDR2 SASEGT. This CDR3 reads CASSDGGIGYQPQHF. The DNA for the CDR3 is TGTGCCAGCAGTGACGGAGGGATCGGATATCAGCCCCAGCATTTT.

The gene calls are TRBV20-1 and TRBJ1-3; D remains unclear. The CDR3 runs 11 residues. Germline V gene data show CDR1 as DFQATT and CDR2 as SNEGSKA (reference sequence). Trimming took off 5 bases at V and 7 bases at J, with 9 bases between the two ends. The DNA of the CDR3 is TGCAGTGCTCACAGCGGGAACACCATATATTTT. Its protein product is CSAHSGNTIYF.

This chain connects TRBV9 to TRBJ1-6; possible D gene TRBD1, 5 bases. Germline loops: CDR1 SGDLS, CDR2 YYNGEE. The CDR3 covers 14 residues. V was shortened by 3 bases and J by 4 bases, with 8 bases between the two germline ends. DNA of the CDR3: TGTGCCAGCAGCGCCGACAGATATAATTCACCCCTCCACTTT. It translates to CASSADRYNSPLHF.

The CDR3, as DNA: TGTGCCAGCAGCGAGGGACAGGGAGGCAATCAGCCCCAGCATTTT. It is translated as CASSEGQGGNQPQHF. The genes are TRBV5-8 and TRBJ1-5; 9 positions agree with TRBD1. Germline loops: CDR1 SGHTS, CDR2 YDEGEE. The CDR3 spans 15 residues. The ends lost 4 bases at V and 2 bases at J; junction bases unmatched: 4.

This sequence joins TRBV5-1 and TRBJ2-1, with a tentative D call TRBD2 (7 bases). Trimming took off 0 bases at V and 9 bases at J, with 19 bases between the two ends. The V gene's germline CDR1 is SGHRS and CDR2 YFSETQ. The CDR3 sequence is 16 residues long. The chain's CDR3 is CASSLGGGGATREQFF. The DNA of the CDR3 is TGCGCCAGCAGCTTGGGTGGTGGGGGGGCCACCCGTGAGCAGTTCTTC.

Notes on this clone: The same CDR3 arises from other DNA sequences in this sample as well. The V and J genes are TRBV19 and TRBJ1-2; the match to TRBD1 covers 7 bases. The length of the CDR3 is 14 residues. Losses at the gene ends were 3 bases for V and 4 bases for J; bases not matched to a gene: 5. Germline CDR1 LNHDA, CDR2 SQIVND (reference sequence). The CDR3 sequence is CASSIPGQTYGYTF. DNA for the CDR3: TGTGCCAGTAGTATTCCGGGACAGACCTATGGCTACACCTTC. Full variable domain (rest looked up from reference TRBV19 and TRBJ1-2): DGGITQSPKYLFRKEGQNVTLSCEQNLNHDAMYWYRQDPGQGLRLIYYSQIVNDFQKGDIAEGYSVSREKKESFPLTVTSAQKNPTAFYLCASSIPGQTYGYTFGSGTRLTVV.

The V call is TRBV7-9, the J call TRBJ2-1; TRBD1 is a possible D gene (6 bases). The CDR3 has 12 amino acids. Trimming removed 6 bases at V and 7 bases at J, with 10 bases between. Germline V gives CDR1 SEHNR, CDR2 FQNEAQ (reference sequence). CDR3 sequence (DNA): TGTGCCAGCAGTTTTACAGGGAATGAGCAGTTCTTC. Amino acid sequence: CASSFTGNEQFF.

This sequence joins TRBV19 and TRBJ2-2; D unresolved. The CDR3 is 12 amino acids. The germline CDR1 and CDR2 sequences are LNHDA and SQIVND (reference sequence). V gave up 8 bases and J gave up 0 bases, with 4 bases separating them. CDR3 DNA: TGTGCCAGTCAATCGAACACCGGGGAGCTGTTTTTT. It translates to CASQSNTGELFF.

As to this clone: This same CDR3 is encoded by further DNA sequences in the sample. This chain uses TRBV4-2 with TRBJ2-7; 8 bases are a match to TRBD2. CDR3 length: 15 residues. Germline values: CDR1 LGHNA, CDR2 YNFKEQ. V lost 4 bases to trimming and J lost 0 bases; unmatched junction nucleotides: 5. The CDR3 DNA reads TGTGCCAGCAGCCCCCTCGGGGGGGGCTCCTACGAGCAGTACTTC. Protein sequence: CASSPLGGGSYEQYF.

J is TRBJ2-3 and V is TRBV7-2; 9 bases fit TRBD2. The J segment lost 5 bases and the V segment lost 3 bases, leaving 9 bases of the junction unmatched. This CDR3 spans 16 amino acids. Germline-derived CDR1 and CDR2 are SGHTA and FQGNSA. The DNA of the CDR3 is TGTGCCAGCAGCTTCTTAGCGGGAGCCGTCGGAGATACGCAGTATTTT. Its protein is CASSFLAGAVGDTQYF.

V and J are TRBV19 and TRBJ1-2; D gene ambiguous. V gave up 0 bases and J gave up 1 base, with 12 bases separating them. Germline CDR1 reads LNHDA; CDR2 reads SQIVND (reference sequence). CDR3 size: 16 residues. CDR3 amino acids: CASSIDPYGDNYGYTF. CDR3 in DNA: TGTGCCAGTAGTATAGACCCGTACGGAGATAACTATGGCTACACCTTC.

V usage is TRBV19 and J usage is TRBJ2-3; TRBD1 agrees at 8 bases. The V gene end was trimmed by 5 bases and the J gene end by 2 bases; junction bases not matched to a gene: 9. Germline V gene sequence: CDR1 LNHDA, CDR2 SQIVND (reference sequence). The CDR3 has 16 residues. CDR3 protein: CASSAQGARSTDTQYF. The CDR3 DNA sequence: TGTGCCAGTAGTGCCCAGGGGGCCCGGTCCACAGATACGCAGTATTTT. The full variable domain, in which reference TRBV19 and TRBJ2-3 provide the parts outside the CDR3, is DGGITQSPKYLFRKEGQNVTLSCEQNLNHDAMYWYRQDPGQGLRLIYYSQIVNDFQKGDIAEGYSVSREKKESFPLTVTSAQKNPTAFYLCASSAQGARSTDTQYFGPGTRLTVL.

This clone was seen a single time. The gene calls are TRBV5-1 and TRBJ1-5, with a tentative D call TRBD1 (5 bases). The CDR3 extends over 16 amino acids. V was shortened by 3 bases and J by 2 bases, with 15 bases between the two germline ends. Germline V gene lookup returns CDR1 SGHRS and CDR2 YFSETQ. CDR3 region: CASSWEQVWGNQPQHF. CDR3 nucleotide sequence: TGCGCCAGCAGCTGGGAACAGGTCTGGGGCAATCAGCCCCAGCATTTT.

This clone was counted once. The V call is TRBV28, the J call TRBJ1-2; 8 nucleotides align to TRBD1. Germline V gene sequence: CDR1 MDHEN, CDR2 SYDVKM. This CDR3 has 15 residues. Unmatched junction bases numbered 6, after V lost 1 base and J lost 5 bases. CDR3 protein: CASSLSRQGIYGYTF. CDR3 sequence (DNA): TGTGCCAGCAGTTTATCCAGACAGGGGATTTATGGCTACACCTTC.

The chain couples TRBV7-2 to TRBJ2-3; the match to TRBD2 covers 7 bases. The CDR3 length is 14 residues. Germline V CDR1 and CDR2: SGHTA, FQGNSA. Germline trimming cut 3 bases from V and 0 bases from J; bases unmatched to any gene: 0. The CDR3 nucleotides read TGTGCCAGCAGCTTCGGGGGGAGCACAGATACGCAGTATTTT. It is translated as CASSFGGSTDTQYF.

The table lists this clone with a count of one. The V and J genes are TRBV6-5 and TRBJ2-1; 10 bases map to TRBD2. The CDR3 loop spans 15 amino acids. The ends lost 5 bases at V and 8 bases at J; junction bases unmatched: 9. The germline gives CDR1 MNHEY, CDR2 SVGAGI. In DNA form, the CDR3 reads TGTGCCAGCAGTCAGACTAGCGGGCCAGAGGATGAGCAGTTCTTC. This sequence encodes CASSQTSGPEDEQFF.

This clone was counted between two and nine times. The chain joins TRBV6-4 to TRBJ1-4, with a tentative D call TRBD1 (6 bases). V lost 3 bases and J lost 4, with 12 bases in between. Per the germline V gene, CDR1 is MRHNA and CDR2 is SNTAGT. CDR3 length: 15 residues. The CDR3 bases are TGTGCCAGCAGTGAAAGACAGGTGAGTAATGAAAAACTGTTTTTT. Protein product: CASSERQVSNEKLFF.

The CDR3 here is CASSPGTATEAFF. The CDR3 nucleotides are TGTGCCAGCAGCCCCGGGACAGCCACTGAAGCTTTCTTT. The chain carries TRBV2 and TRBJ1-1; 7 bases fit TRBD1. The CDR3 covers 13 residues. Trimming cost V 6 bases and J 4 bases; bases outside gene matches: 5. Germline CDR1 is SNHLY and CDR2 is FYNNEI.

This sequence joins TRBV11-2 and TRBJ1-2, with D possibly matching TRBD1 (5 bases). The CDR3 sequence is 13 residues long. V was cut by 6 bases and J by 4 bases, with 12 bases left in between. The V gene's germline CDR1 is SGHAT and CDR2 FQNNGV. DNA of the CDR3: TGTGCCAGCAGGGGACTACTTCCCTATGGCTACACCTTC. Protein product: CASRGLLPYGYTF.

For this clone: A far more abundant clone sits one base away, making this likely a read error. No conserved phenylalanine or tryptophan ends this CDR3, so it is likely a read error. This chain connects TRBV5-6 to TRBJ1-1, with TRBD1 as a possible D gene (5 bases). CDR1 SGHDT and CDR2 YYEEEE come from the germline V gene. The CDR3 has 12 amino acids. V shed 1 base and J shed 5 bases, with 6 bases lying between them. CDR3 DNA: TGTGCCAGCAGCTTGCGGGGGACTGAAGCTTTCCTT. It translates to CASSLRGTEAFL.

This clone showed up just a few times. This sequence joins TRBV27 and TRBJ2-7; tentatively, D is TRBD1 (6 bases). The CDR3 is made up of 13 amino acids. Trimming left V 3 bases short and J 6 bases short, with 12 bases between. Per germline, CDR1 MNHEY and CDR2 SMNVEV (reference sequence). The CDR3 loop reads CASSLGTLSEQYF. DNA of the CDR3: TGTGCCAGCAGTTTGGGGACACTGTCCGAGCAGTACTTC.